The 27 T cell receptor beta chains below all came from one sample that was sequenced in a study of cytomegalovirus exposure and HLA in healthy donors. Amplification used 60 Vbeta primers and 13 Jbeta primers. TCRdb keeps only in-frame clones here, not all; method: immunoSEQ multiplex PCR. The sample has about 120,000 clones, 50% to 65% seen once. Sequences were obtained from PBMCs. The receptors were gathered from a woman aged 40 to 50 in good health and CMV-seropositive.

The rearrangement joins TRBV11-1 to TRBJ2-1; 13 bases are a match to TRBD2. Germline V gene lookup returns CDR1 SGHAT and CDR2 FQDESV (reference sequence). Unmatched junction bases numbered 8, after V lost 5 bases and J lost 13 bases. The CDR3 is 14 amino acids. The CDR3 DNA sequence: TGTGCCAGCAGCCCACAACTAGCGGGAGGGTTCCAGTTCTTC. This gives the protein CASSPQLAGGFQFF.

The gene calls are TRBV5-8 and TRBJ1-4; D is unresolved. CDR1 and CDR2 from the germline V gene are SGHTS and YDEGEE. The CDR3 runs to 14 residues. The V end was cut by 0 bases, the J end by 8 bases, with 11 bases between. The CDR3 DNA reads TGTGCCAGCAGCTTGGGGGAAGCGGGCGAAAAACTGTTTTTT. Encoded protein: CASSLGEAGEKLFF.

V and J are TRBV29-1 and TRBJ2-2; 8 bases map to TRBD2. This CDR3 spans 14 amino acids. Per germline, CDR1 SQVTM and CDR2 ANQGSEA. Germline trimming cut 4 bases from V and 3 bases from J; bases unmatched to any gene: 4. Here the CDR3 DNA reads TGCAGCGTTGCCGGGACTAGGGACACCGGGGAGCTGTTTTTT. Translating gives CSVAGTRDTGELFF.

V and J are TRBV7-9 and TRBJ2-1; 10 nucleotides align to TRBD1. The CDR3 runs 19 residues. Trimming at V came to 5 bases and at J to 0 bases, leaving 13 bases not matched to a gene. CDR1 is SEHNR, CDR2 FQNEAQ, per germline (reference sequence). This chain's CDR3 is CASSRGHTRTGGSYNEQFF. CDR3 DNA sequence: TGTGCCAGCAGCCGCGGTCATACCCGGACAGGGGGCTCCTACAATGAGCAGTTCTTC.

V and J are TRBV5-1 and TRBJ2-2; 8 bases align to TRBD2. The CDR3 covers 20 residues. V was pared by 4 bases and J by 4 bases, with 21 bases of the junction left unmatched. From germline, CDR1 is SGHRS and CDR2 YFSETQ. Here the CDR3 DNA reads TGCGCCAGCAGCCGCCTGGGGATCACGGGAGGGTTCAAAATCACCGGGGAGCTGTTTTTT. Residues: CASSRLGITGGFKITGELFF.

The rearrangement joins TRBV2 to TRBJ2-7; 7 nucleotides match TRBD1. CDR3 size: 17 residues. V was clipped by 1 base and J by 2 bases; unmatched bases: 11. The germline CDR1 and CDR2 sequences are SNHLY and FYNNEI. The CDR3 DNA follows: TGTGCCAGCAGTGAAGGCCACCTTGGGGACAGTGCCTACGAGCAGTACTTC. It codes for CASSEGHLGDSAYEQYF.

This rearrangement joins TRBV9 to TRBJ2-2; D uncertain. CDR3 length equals 17 residues. Germline CDR1 reads SGDLS; CDR2 reads YYNGEE. Trimming cost V 4 bases and J 2 bases, with 18 bases left between them. CDR3 protein: CASSPFRGRTNTGELFF. The CDR3 region has the DNA TGTGCCAGCAGCCCCTTCCGAGGTCGAACCAACACCGGGGAGCTGTTTTTT.

This clone was observed many times. V gene TRBV12-5 combines with J gene TRBJ1-5; D remains unclear. The V gene lost 7 bases and the J gene lost 5 bases, with 12 bases spanning the gap. There are 13 residues in the CDR3. The germline V gene encodes CDR1 LGHNT and CDR2 FRNRAP. The CDR3 DNA reads TGTGCTAGTGCCCCATGGCTAGATCAGCCCCAGCATTTT. It specifies CASAPWLDQPQHF.

The chain couples TRBV9 to TRBJ2-2, with 7 bases that match TRBD1. The CDR3 covers 17 residues. The V gene end was trimmed by 3 bases and the J gene end by 1 base; junction bases not matched to a gene: 9. CDR1 and CDR2 (germline): SGDLS, YYNGEE. CDR3 loop: CASSAQTGFENTGELFF. DNA for the CDR3: TGTGCCAGCAGCGCTCAGACAGGGTTTGAGAACACCGGGGAGCTGTTTTTT.

The rearrangement uses TRBV19 and TRBJ2-7, with a weak D call TRBD2 (5 bases). V lost 4 bases to trimming and J lost 4 bases, with 14 bases between them. The CDR3 sequence is 14 residues long. The germline V gene has CDR1 LNHDA and CDR2 SQIVND (reference sequence). Here the CDR3 reads CASSTGLGAYEQYF. CDR3 DNA sequence: TGTGCCAGTAGTACGGGGTTGGGAGCTTACGAGCAGTACTTC.

The chain combines TRBV9 with TRBJ2-2; the match to TRBD1 covers 7 bases. Germline V gene lookup returns CDR1 SGDLS and CDR2 YYNGEE. The length of the CDR3 is 16 residues. The ends lost 4 bases at V and 7 bases at J; junction bases unmatched: 13. CDR3 sequence reads: CASSPRDRLSSGELFF. The CDR3, as DNA: TGTGCCAGCAGCCCCCGGGACAGACTAAGCAGCGGGGAGCTGTTTTTT.

The chain carries TRBV4-2 and TRBJ1-2; 7 positions agree with TRBD1. The CDR3 covers 16 residues. CDR1 and CDR2 from the germline V gene are LGHNA and YNFKEQ. The V gene end was trimmed by 0 bases and the J gene end by 3 bases; junction bases not matched to a gene: 7. This CDR3 reads CASSQDSPTGHYGYTF. The CDR3 DNA is TGTGCCAGCAGCCAAGATTCCCCGACAGGGCACTATGGCTACACCTTC.

CDR3 nucleotide sequence: TGTGCCAGCAGTTCTTCATTACTCGAGCAGTACTTC. It translates to CASSSSLLEQYF. This chain connects TRBV27 to TRBJ2-7; D gene ambiguous. CDR3 size: 12 residues. V lost 4 bases and J 6 bases, leaving 10 bases between the germline ends. Looked up from germline, CDR1 is MNHEY and CDR2 is SMNVEV (reference sequence).

This clone occurred a few times. V and J are TRBV7-2 and TRBJ2-5, with a possible D match to TRBD2 (5 bases). Trimming shortened V by 2 bases and J by 2 bases, and 6 bases separated the two germline ends. The CDR3 totals 13 residues. Germline V gene lookup returns CDR1 SGHTA and CDR2 FQGNSA. The CDR3 sequence: CASSLWRQETQYF. CDR3 DNA sequence: TGTGCCAGCAGCTTATGGAGGCAAGAGACCCAGTACTTC.

The rearrangement links TRBV7-3 to TRBJ1-5; the D gene is possibly TRBD1 (6 bases). The CDR3 loop spans 13 amino acids. Germline CDR1 is SGHTA and CDR2 is FQGTGA. Trimming removed 10 bases from V and 3 bases from J, with 13 bases in between. Written as DNA, the CDR3 is TGTGCCACCTCGGGGGGCCTCAATCAGCCCCAGCATTTT. This sequence encodes CATSGGLNQPQHF. Full variable domain (rest looked up from reference TRBV7-3 and TRBJ1-5): GAGVSQTPSNKVTEKGKYVELRCDPISGHTALYWYRQSLGQGPEFLIYFQGTGAADDSGLPNDRFFAVRPEGSVSTLKIQRTERGDSAVYLCATSGGLNQPQHFGDGTRLSIL.

V is TRBV19 and J is TRBJ1-2; 10 bases are a match to TRBD1. This CDR3 has 14 amino acids. CDR1 LNHDA and CDR2 SQIVND come from the germline V gene (reference sequence). Trimming cost V 4 bases and J 3 bases; bases outside gene matches: 2. The CDR3, as DNA: TGTGCCAGTAGTACGACAGGGGGCTACTATGGCTACACCTTC. It specifies CASSTTGGYYGYTF.

This chain uses TRBV27 with TRBJ2-7, with 7 bases that match TRBD2. V dropped 0 bases and J dropped 3; count of bases not matched to a gene: 11. CDR3 length: 17 residues. The germline V gene encodes CDR1 MNHEY and CDR2 SMNVEV (reference sequence). The CDR3 DNA reads as TGTGCCAGCAGTTTATCGGGAGGGACCGTCCGGCTCTACGAGCAGTACTTC. Its protein is CASSLSGGTVRLYEQYF.

This clone came up a few times. The rearrangement uses TRBV28 and TRBJ2-7, with 8 bases lining up with TRBD1. Looked up from germline, CDR1 is MDHEN and CDR2 is SYDVKM. Unmatched junction bases numbered 7, after V lost 5 bases and J lost 1 base. This CDR3 has 15 residues. The CDR3 nucleotides read TGTGCCAGCAGTGAAACAGGGGGGATATCCTACGAGCAGTACTTC. Protein sequence: CASSETGGISYEQYF.

CDR3 region: CASSYRGGIAYNEQFF. The CDR3 DNA follows: TGTGCCAGCAGTTACCGAGGGGGAATCGCCTACAATGAGCAGTTCTTC. The chain couples TRBV6-5 to TRBJ2-1, with D perhaps matching TRBD1 (6 bases). V was pared by 2 bases and J by 2 bases, with 13 bases between. This CDR3 is built from 16 residues. Germline CDR1 reads MNHEY; CDR2 reads SVGAGI.

The chain links TRBV7-2 to TRBJ2-1; the D gene is possibly TRBD1 (6 bases). Germline CDR1 SGHTA, CDR2 FQGNSA. The CDR3 length is 15 residues. V was shortened by 5 bases and J by 8 bases, with 19 bases between the two germline ends. The CDR3 DNA reads as TGTGCCAGCAGCCCCTTGACAGGCCCCGGGGATGAGCAGTTCTTC. Amino acid sequence: CASSPLTGPGDEQFF.

The chain employs TRBV27 and TRBJ1-6, with TRBD1 as a possible D gene (5 bases). Germline V lookup: CDR1 MNHEY, CDR2 SMNVEV (reference sequence). The CDR3 runs to 17 residues. V lost 2 bases, J lost 6 bases, and 17 bases lay in between. The CDR3 loop is CASSLGAAYTSNSPLHF. CDR3 nucleotides: TGTGCCAGCAGTTTAGGGGCGGCCTATACTTCTAATTCACCCCTCCACTTT.

This clone has just one count. The chain uses TRBV4-2 and TRBJ2-1; 15 bases map to TRBD2. The V and J ends lost 3 bases and 8 bases, in that order; junction bases with no gene match: 8. This CDR3 region has 17 residues. Germline CDR1 LGHNA, CDR2 YNFKEQ. The CDR3 coding sequence is TGTGCCAGCAGCCACCTCTTTGGGACTAGCGGGAGGTATGAGCAGTTCTTC. Translation gives CASSHLFGTSGRYEQFF.

The J gene is TRBJ1-5, the V gene TRBV28; D uncertain. The germline CDR1 and CDR2 sequences are MDHEN and SYDVKM. Trimming cost V 7 bases and J 2 bases, with 12 bases left between them. CDR3 length: 14 residues. CDR3 nucleotides: TGTGCCAGCACCTTCGGGGTTGGCAATCAGCCCCAGCATTTT. Translation: CASTFGVGNQPQHF.

This chain uses TRBV4-3 with TRBJ2-2, with TRBD2 identical over 7 bases. The CDR3 extends over 18 amino acids. CDR1 is LGHNA and CDR2 is YSLEER in the germline V gene. The V and J ends lost 0 bases and 2 bases, in that order; junction bases with no gene match: 9. The CDR3 DNA follows: TGCGCCAGCAGCCAAGAACGCAACAGCGGGGATAACACCGGGGAGCTGTTTTTT. This codes for CASSQERNSGDNTGELFF.

This chain links TRBV7-9 with TRBJ2-5; 9 bases are a match to TRBD1. Unmatched junction bases numbered 16, after V lost 6 bases and J lost 5 bases. CDR1 is SEHNR, CDR2 FQNEAQ, per germline (reference sequence). This CDR3 has 17 residues. CDR3 bases: TGTGCCAGCAGACCGGGACAGGGAAGTAGTCATGGGGAGACCCAGTACTTC. It yields the protein CASRPGQGSSHGETQYF.

The V gene is TRBV5-8, the J gene TRBJ1-2; the D is unclear. CDR3 length: 15 residues. Germline V gives CDR1 SGHTS, CDR2 YDEGEE. The V and J ends lost 5 bases and 4 bases respectively, with 18 bases between them. CDR3 sequence reads: CASRPRATHSYGYTF. In DNA, the CDR3 is TGTGCCAGCAGGCCGCGCGCCACGCACTCCTATGGCTACACCTTC.

In nucleotides, the CDR3 is TGTGCCAGCAGCTTTGCGGGCGAGACCCAGTACTTC. Its protein is CASSFAGETQYF. V and J are TRBV7-2 and TRBJ2-5; a possible D gene is TRBD2 (5 bases). V dropped 3 bases and J dropped 5 bases, with 7 bases sitting between them. This CDR3 is 12 amino acids long. The germline CDR1 and CDR2 sequences are SGHTA and FQGNSA. Together with reference TRBV7-2 and TRBJ2-5, the CDR3 gives the full variable domain: GAGVSQSPSNKVTEKGKDVELRCDPISGHTALYWYRQSLGQGLEFLIYFQGNSAPDKSGLPSDRFSAERTGGSVSTLTIQRTQQEDSAVYLCASSFAGETQYFGPGTRLLVL.